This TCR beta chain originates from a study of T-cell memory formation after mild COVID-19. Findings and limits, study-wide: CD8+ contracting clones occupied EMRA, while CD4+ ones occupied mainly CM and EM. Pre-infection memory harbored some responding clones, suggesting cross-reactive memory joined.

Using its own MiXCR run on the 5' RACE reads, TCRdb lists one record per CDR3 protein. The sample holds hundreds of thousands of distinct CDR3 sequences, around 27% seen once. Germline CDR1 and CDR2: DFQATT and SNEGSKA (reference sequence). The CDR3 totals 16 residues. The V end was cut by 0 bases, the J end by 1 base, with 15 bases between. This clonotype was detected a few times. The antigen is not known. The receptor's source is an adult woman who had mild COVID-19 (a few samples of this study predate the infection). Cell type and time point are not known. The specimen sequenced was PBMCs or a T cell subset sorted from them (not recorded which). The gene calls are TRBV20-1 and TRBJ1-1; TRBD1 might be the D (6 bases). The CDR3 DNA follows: TGCAGTGCTAGAGATATGATCACAGGGTCGAACACTGAAGCTTTCTTT. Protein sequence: CSARDMITGSNTEAFF.